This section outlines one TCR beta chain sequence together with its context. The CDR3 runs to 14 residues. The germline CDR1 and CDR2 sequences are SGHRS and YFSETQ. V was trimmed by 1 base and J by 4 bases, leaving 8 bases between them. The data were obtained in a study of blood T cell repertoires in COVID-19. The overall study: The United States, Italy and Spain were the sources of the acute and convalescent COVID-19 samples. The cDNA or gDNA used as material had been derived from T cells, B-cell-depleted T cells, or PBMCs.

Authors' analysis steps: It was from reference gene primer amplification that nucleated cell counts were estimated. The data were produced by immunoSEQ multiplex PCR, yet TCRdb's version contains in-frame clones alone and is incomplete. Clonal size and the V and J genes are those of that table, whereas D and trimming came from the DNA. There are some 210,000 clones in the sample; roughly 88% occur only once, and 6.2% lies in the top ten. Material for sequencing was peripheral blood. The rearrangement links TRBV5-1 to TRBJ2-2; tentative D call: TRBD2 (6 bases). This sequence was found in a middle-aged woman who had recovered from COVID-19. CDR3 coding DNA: TGCGCCAGCAGCTTGAGGGGAGGCACCGGGGAGCTGTTTTTT. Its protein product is CASSLRGGTGELFF.